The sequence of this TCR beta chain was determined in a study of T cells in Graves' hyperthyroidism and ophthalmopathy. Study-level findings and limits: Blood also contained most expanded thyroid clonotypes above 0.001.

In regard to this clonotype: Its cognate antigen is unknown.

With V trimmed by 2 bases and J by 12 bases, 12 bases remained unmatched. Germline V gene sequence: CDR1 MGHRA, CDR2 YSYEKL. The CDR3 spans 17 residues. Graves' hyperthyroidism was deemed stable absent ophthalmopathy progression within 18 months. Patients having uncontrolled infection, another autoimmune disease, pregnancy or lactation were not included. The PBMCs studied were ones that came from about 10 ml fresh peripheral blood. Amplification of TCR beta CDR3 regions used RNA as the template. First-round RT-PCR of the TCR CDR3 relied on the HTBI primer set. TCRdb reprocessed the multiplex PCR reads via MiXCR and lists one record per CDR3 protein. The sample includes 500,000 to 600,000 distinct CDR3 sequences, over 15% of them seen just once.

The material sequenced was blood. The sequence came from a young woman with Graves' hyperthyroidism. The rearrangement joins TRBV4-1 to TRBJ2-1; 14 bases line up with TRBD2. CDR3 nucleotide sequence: TGCGCCAGCAGCCAAACACCAGGGACTAGCGGGGGCAGGGTGCAGTTCTTC. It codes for CASSQTPGTSGGRVQFF.